A selection of T cell receptor beta chains follows, all from one sample in a study of graft-versus-host responses after intestinal transplantation. The table came from immunoSEQ multiplex PCR; TCRdb's copy has only in-frame clones and leaves some out. This table has some 140,000 clones, 80% to 95% appearing once. Which antigens these TCRs recognize remains unknown. The sample was unstimulated CD4+ T cells sorted from spleen or lymph node cells, taken before intestinal transplant. The receptors derive from a human donor who received an intestinal transplant. Each CDR3 is given with its conserved first and last residue. Expanded clones are given a class, and other clones once, few, many or no size at all.

clone size	V gene	CDR3 protein
.	TRBV15	CATSSFKTDTQYF
.	TRBV19	CASSSTGVSRNQPQHF
.	TRBV27	CASSLPNSYEQYF
.	TRBV29-1	CSGSRQGAYLRDTEASF
.	TRBV6-1	CATRRAYSNQPQHF
.	TRBV9	CASSVHLTGAPYNEQFF
.	TRBV19	CASSIRGLLTDTQYF
.	TRBV7-9	CASSFGGSGDTQYF
.	TRBV28	CASRTDLSNQPQHF
.	TRBV29-1	CSAGGGGGTEAFF
.	TRBV5-1	CASSLGEHPGGTDTQYF
.	TRBV7-6	CASSTNFKETQYF
.	TRBV2	CASSGLSKSISGELFF
.	TRBV28	CASSSRQGMETQYF
.	TRBV5-1	CASSSRLAGGTNTGELFF
.	TRBV28	CASSEPATKKAFF
.	TRBV5-1	CASSLGLAGPYNEQFF
.	TRBV19	CASSGSGPGESYGYTF
.	TRBV7-9	CASSFHRVSSRDEQYF
.	TRBV25-1	CASSESGRAAFF
.	TRBV28	CASSLWSTDTQYF
.	TRBV9	CASSVATRGDEQYF
.	TRBV27	CASSSQQGGSYEQYF
.	TRBV4-2	CASSQVPGELRNEQYF
.	TRBV5-6	CASSYRQVQSGRVRETQYF
.	TRBV11-2	CASSFSNEQFF
.	TRBV12-5	CASGPPGGLNTEAFF
once	TRBV19	CASSILPRDRSYEQYF
.	TRBV28	CASSLLVAGGFNIQYF
.	TRBV2	CASSDQALPSYNEQFF
once	TRBV7-3	CASSSVSYNEQFF
.	TRBV10-1	CASSESGSPGSGNTIYF
.	TRBV4-1	CASRQGAGEVDTQYF
.	TRBV9	CASSVGSSGRAGEQFF
.	TRBV19	CASSRGQGNSPLHF